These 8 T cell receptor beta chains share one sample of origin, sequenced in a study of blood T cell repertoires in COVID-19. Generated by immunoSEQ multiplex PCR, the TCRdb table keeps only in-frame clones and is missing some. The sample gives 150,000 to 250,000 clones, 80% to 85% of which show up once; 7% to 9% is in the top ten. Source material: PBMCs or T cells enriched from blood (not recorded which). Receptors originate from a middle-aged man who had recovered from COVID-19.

The CDR3 loop is CASSRGGAGNTIYF. As DNA, the CDR3 is TGTGCCAGCTCGCGAGGGGGAGCAGGAAACACCATATATTTT. The rearrangement links TRBV18 to TRBJ1-3; TRBD1 might be the D (6 bases). From germline, CDR1 is KGHSH and CDR2 LQKENI. The ends were cut back, 6 bases at V and 4 bases at J, with 13 bases in the middle. The CDR3 totals 14 residues. The whole variable domain, remainder taken from reference TRBV18 and TRBJ1-3, is NAGVMQNPRHLVRRRGQEARLRCSPMKGHSHVYWYRQLPEEGLKFMVYLQKENIIDESGMPKERFSAEFPKEGPSILRIQQVVRGDSAAYFCASSRGGAGNTIYFGEGSWLTVV.

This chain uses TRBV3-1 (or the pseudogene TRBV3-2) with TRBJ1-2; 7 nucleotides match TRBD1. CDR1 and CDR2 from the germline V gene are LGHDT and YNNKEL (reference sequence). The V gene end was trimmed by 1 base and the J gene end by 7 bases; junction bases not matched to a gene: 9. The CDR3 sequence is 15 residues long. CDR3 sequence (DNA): TGTGCCAGCAGCCAAGGGGGGACAGAGATTTTTGGCTACACCTTC. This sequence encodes CASSQGGTEIFGYTF.

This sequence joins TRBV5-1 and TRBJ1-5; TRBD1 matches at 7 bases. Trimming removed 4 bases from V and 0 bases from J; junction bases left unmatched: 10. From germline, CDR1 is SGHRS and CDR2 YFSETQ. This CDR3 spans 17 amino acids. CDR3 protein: CASSETGLFNSNQPQHF. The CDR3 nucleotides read TGCGCCAGCAGCGAGACAGGGTTGTTTAATAGCAATCAGCCCCAGCATTTT.

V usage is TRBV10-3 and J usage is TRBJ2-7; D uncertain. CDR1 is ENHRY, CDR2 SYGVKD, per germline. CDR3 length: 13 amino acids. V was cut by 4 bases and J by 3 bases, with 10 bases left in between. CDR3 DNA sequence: TGTGCCATCAGTGCCCCCTCCCGCTACGAGCAGTACTTC. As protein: CAISAPSRYEQYF.

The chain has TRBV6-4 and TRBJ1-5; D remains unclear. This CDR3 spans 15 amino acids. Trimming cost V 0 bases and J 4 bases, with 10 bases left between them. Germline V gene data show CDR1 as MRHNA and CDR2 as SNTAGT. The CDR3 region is CASSDSAGGNQPQHF. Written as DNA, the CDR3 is TGTGCCAGCAGTGACTCGGCCGGAGGAAATCAGCCCCAGCATTTT.

CDR3 in amino acids: CASSWGQVGTEAFF. The CDR3 nucleotides are TGTGCCAGCAGCTGGGGACAGGTCGGGACTGAAGCTTTCTTT. The chain couples TRBV5-6 to TRBJ1-1; 8 nucleotides align to TRBD1. CDR3 length: 14 residues. The V segment lost 3 bases and the J segment 5 bases; nucleotides outside the gene matches: 6. Germline CDR1 is SGHDT and CDR2 is YYEEEE.

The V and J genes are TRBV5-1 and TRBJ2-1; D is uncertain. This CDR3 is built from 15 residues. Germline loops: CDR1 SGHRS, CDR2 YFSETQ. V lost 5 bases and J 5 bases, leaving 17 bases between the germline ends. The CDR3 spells CASSPSLNYHNEQFF. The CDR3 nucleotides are TGCGCCAGCAGTCCGAGCCTTAATTACCACAATGAGCAGTTCTTC.

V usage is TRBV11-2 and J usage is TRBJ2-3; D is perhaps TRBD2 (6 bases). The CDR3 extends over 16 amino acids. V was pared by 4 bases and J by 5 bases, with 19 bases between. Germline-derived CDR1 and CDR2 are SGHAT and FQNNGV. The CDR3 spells CASSSSGVKRKDTQYF. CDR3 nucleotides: TGTGCCAGCAGCTCGTCGGGGGTTAAGAGGAAAGATACGCAGTATTTT.